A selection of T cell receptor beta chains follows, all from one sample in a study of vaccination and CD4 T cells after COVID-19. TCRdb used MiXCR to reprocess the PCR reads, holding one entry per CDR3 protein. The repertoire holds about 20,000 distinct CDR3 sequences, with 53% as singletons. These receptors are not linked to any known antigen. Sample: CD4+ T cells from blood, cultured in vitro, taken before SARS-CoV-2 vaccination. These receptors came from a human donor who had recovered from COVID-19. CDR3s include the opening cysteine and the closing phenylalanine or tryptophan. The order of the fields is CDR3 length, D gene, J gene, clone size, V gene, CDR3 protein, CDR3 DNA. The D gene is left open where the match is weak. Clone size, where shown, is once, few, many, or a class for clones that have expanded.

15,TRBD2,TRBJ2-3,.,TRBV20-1,CSARDSSGSIDTQYF,TGCAGTGCTAGGGACTCTAGCGGGAGTATCGATACGCAGTATTTT
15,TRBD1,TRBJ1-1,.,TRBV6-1,CASSDLKTGGSEAFF,TGTGCCAGCAGTGATCTTAAGACAGGGGGCTCTGAAGCTTTCTTT
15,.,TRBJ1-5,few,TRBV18,CASSPFQGTNQPQHF,TGTGCCAGCTCACCATTCCAGGGCACGAATCAGCCCCAGCATTTT
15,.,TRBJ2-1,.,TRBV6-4,CASSGSADSPNAVFF,TGTGCCAGCAGCGGTTCTGCTGACTCCCCGAATGCGGTGTTCTTC
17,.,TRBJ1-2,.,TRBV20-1,CSARVSNWDYRNYGYTF,TGCAGTGCTAGAGTGAGCAACTGGGACTACAGGAACTATGGCTACACCTTC
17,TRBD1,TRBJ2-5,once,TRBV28,CASSDTPGQGAWETQYF,TGTGCCAGCAGTGACACCCCGGGACAGGGGGCGTGGGAGACCCAGTACTTC
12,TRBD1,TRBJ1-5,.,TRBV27,CASRTGDQPQHF,TGTGCCAGCAGAACAGGGGACCAGCCCCAGCATTTT
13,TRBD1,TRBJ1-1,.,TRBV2,CASSRQGHTEAFF,TGTGCCAGCAGTAGACAGGGGCACACTGAAGCTTTCTTT
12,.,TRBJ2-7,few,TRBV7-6,CASSLDGHEQYF,TGTGCCAGCAGCTTAGATGGCCACGAGCAGTACTTC
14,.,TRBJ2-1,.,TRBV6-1,CASSAQGRDNEQFF,TGTGCCAGCAGTGCGCAGGGTAGAGACAATGAGCAGTTCTTC
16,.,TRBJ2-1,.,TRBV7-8,CASSPSDPGAYNEQFF,TGTGCCAGCAGCCCTAGCGACCCAGGCGCCTACAATGAGCAGTTCTTC
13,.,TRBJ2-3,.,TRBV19,CASRLVGSDTQYF,TGTGCCAGTAGACTAGTGGGATCAGATACGCAGTATTTT
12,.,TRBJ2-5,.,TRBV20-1,CILDGPGETQYF,TGCATATTAGACGGGCCGGGGGAGACCCAGTACTTC
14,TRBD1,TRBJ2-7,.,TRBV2,CASTGVRGPSWQYF,TGTGCCAGCACGGGGGTCAGGGGGCCTTCTTGGCAGTACTTC
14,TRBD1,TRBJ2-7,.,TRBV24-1,CATSDTTGGYEQYF,TGTGCCACCAGTGATACCACAGGGGGTTACGAGCAGTACTTC
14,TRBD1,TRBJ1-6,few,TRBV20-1,CSASPRGFDSPLHF,TGCAGTGCTAGTCCCAGGGGGTTCGATTCACCCCTCCACTTT
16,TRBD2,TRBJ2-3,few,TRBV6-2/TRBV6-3,CASSRGLAGAGDTQYF,TGTGCCAGCAGTCGGGGACTAGCGGGAGCGGGAGATACGCAGTATTTT
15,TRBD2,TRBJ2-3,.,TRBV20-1,CSASKASGGTDTQYF,TGCAGTGCTAGTAAAGCTAGCGGCGGCACAGATACGCAGTATTTT